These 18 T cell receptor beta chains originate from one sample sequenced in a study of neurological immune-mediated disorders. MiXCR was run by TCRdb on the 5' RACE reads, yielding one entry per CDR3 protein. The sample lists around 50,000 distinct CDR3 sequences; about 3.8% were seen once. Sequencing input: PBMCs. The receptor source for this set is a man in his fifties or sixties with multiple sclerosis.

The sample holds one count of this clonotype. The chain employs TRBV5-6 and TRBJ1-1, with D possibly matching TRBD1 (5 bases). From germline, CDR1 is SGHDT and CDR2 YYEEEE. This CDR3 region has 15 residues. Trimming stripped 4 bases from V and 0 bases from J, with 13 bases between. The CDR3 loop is CASSDEGRLNTEAFF. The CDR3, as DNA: TGTGCCAGCAGCGACGAGGGACGCTTGAACACTGAAGCTTTCTTT.

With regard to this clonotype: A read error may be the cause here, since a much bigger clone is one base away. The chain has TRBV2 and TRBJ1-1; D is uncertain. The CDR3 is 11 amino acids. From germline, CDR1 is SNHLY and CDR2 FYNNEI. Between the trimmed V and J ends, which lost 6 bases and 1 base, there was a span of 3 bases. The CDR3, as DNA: TGTGCCAGCAGGGCGAACACTGAAGCTTTCTTT. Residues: CASRANTEAFF.

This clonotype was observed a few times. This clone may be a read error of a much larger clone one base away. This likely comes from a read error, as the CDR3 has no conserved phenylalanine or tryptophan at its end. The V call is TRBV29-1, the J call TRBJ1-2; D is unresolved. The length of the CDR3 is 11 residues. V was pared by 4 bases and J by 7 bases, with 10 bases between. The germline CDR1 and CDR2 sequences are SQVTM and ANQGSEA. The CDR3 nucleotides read TGCAGCGTTGTTGTGGGGAGTGGCTACACCTGC. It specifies CSVVVGSGYTC.

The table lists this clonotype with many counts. This CDR3 is CSAREGQGRYEQYF. The CDR3 DNA reads TGCAGTGCTAGGGAGGGACAGGGGAGGTACGAGCAGTACTTC. The chain couples TRBV20-1 to TRBJ2-7; 10 nucleotides line up with TRBD1. With V trimmed by 3 bases and J by 4 bases, 6 bases remained unmatched. CDR1 and CDR2 from the germline V gene are DFQATT and SNEGSKA (reference sequence). The CDR3 covers 14 residues.

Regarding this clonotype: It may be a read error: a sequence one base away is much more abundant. The CDR3, as DNA: TGCGCCAGCAGCTTCCAGGGCGTCTCCTACGCGCAGTACTTC. Protein product: CASSFQGVSYAQYF. The chain recombines TRBV5-1 with TRBJ2-7, with D perhaps TRBD1 (5 bases). Looked up from germline, CDR1 is SGHRS and CDR2 is YFSETQ. The CDR3 consists of 14 residues.

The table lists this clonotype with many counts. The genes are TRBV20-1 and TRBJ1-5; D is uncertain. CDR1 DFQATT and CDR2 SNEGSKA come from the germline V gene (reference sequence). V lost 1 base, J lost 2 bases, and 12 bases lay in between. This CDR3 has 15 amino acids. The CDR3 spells CSARAVRGGNQPQHF. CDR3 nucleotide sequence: TGCAGTGCTAGAGCCGTCCGGGGTGGCAATCAGCCCCAGCATTTT.

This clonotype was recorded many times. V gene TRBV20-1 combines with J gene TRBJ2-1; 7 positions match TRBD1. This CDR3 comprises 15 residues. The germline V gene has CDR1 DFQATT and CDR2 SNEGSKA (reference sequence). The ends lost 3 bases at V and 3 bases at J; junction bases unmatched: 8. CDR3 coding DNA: TGCAGTGCTAGGGTAGACAGGGCCCTCTACAATGAGCAGTTCTTC. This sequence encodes CSARVDRALYNEQFF.

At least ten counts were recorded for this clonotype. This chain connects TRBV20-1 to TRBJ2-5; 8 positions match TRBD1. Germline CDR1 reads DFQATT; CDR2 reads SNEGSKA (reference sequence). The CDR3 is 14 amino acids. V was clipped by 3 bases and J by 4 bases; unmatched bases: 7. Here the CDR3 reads CSASLRQGIETQYF. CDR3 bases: TGCAGTGCTAGTTTACGACAGGGGATAGAGACCCAGTACTTC.

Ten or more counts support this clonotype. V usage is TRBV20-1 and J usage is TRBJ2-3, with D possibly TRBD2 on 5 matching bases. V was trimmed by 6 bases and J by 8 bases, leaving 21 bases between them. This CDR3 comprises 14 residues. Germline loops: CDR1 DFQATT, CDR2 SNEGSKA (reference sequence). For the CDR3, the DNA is TGCAGTGCGAGAAGGTGGGGAGAGGCTACTACGCAGTATTTT. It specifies CSARRWGEATTQYF.

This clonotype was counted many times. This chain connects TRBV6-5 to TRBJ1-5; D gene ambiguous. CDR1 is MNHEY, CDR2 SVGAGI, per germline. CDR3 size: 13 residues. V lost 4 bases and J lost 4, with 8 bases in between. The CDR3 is CASSFSWNQPQHF. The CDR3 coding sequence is TGTGCCAGCAGTTTCAGTTGGAATCAGCCCCAGCATTTT.

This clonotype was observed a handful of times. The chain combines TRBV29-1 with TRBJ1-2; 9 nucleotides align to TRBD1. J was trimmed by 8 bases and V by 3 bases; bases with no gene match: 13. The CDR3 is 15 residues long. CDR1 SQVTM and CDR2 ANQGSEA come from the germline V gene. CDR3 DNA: TGCAGCGTTGACCCTATATCCGGGACAGGGCAAGGCTACACCTTC. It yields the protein CSVDPISGTGQGYTF.

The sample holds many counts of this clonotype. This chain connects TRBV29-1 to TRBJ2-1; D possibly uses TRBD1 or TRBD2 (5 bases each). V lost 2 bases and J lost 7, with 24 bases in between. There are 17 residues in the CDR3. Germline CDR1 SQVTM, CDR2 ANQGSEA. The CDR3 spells CSVESPGRQGDPNEQFF. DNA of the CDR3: TGCAGCGTTGAAAGTCCCGGACGTCAAGGGGACCCGAATGAGCAGTTCTTC.

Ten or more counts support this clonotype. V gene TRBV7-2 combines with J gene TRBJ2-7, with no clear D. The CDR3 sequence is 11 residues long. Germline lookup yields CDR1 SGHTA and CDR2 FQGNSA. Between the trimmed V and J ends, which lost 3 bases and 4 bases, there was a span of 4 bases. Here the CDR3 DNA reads TGTGCCAGCAGCTTGCATTACGAGCAGTACTTC. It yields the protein CASSLHYEQYF.

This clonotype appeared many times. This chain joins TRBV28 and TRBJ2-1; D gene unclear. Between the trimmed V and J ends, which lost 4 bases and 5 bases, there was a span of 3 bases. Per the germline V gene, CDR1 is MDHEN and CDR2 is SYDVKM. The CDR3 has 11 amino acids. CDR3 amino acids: CASSYNNEQFF. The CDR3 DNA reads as TGTGCCAGCAGTTACAACAATGAGCAGTTCTTC.

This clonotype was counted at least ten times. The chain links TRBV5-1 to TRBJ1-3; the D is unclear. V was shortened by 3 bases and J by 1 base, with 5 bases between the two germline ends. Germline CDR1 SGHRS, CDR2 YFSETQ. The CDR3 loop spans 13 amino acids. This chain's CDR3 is CASSSVSGNTIYF. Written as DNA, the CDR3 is TGCGCCAGCAGCTCAGTATCTGGAAACACCATATATTTT.

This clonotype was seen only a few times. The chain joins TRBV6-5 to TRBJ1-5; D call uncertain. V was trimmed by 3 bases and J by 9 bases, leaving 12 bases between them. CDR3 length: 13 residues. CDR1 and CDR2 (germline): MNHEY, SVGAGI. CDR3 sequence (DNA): TGTGCCAGCAGTTATGGCCATCTCGCGCCCCAGCATTTT. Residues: CASSYGHLAPQHF.

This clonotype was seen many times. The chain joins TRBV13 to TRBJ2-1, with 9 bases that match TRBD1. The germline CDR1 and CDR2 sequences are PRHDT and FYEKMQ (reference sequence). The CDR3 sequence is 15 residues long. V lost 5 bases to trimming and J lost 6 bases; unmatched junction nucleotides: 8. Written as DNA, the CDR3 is TGTGCCAGCAGCCCCACAGGGGGCTTGATCAATGAGCAGTTCTTC. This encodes CASSPTGGLINEQFF. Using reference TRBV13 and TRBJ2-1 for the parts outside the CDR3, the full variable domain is AAGVIQSPRHLIKEKRETATLKCYPIPRHDTVYWYQQGPGQDPQFLISFYEKMQSDKGSIPDRFSAQQFSDYHSELNMSSLELGDSALYFCASSPTGGLINEQFFGPGTRLTVL.

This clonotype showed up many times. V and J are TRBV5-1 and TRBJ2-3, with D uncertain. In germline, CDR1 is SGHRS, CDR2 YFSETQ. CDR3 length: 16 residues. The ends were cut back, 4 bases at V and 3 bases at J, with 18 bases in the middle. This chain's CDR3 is CASSNRATPFTDTQYF. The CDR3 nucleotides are TGCGCCAGCAGCAACCGGGCCACACCATTTACAGATACGCAGTATTTT.